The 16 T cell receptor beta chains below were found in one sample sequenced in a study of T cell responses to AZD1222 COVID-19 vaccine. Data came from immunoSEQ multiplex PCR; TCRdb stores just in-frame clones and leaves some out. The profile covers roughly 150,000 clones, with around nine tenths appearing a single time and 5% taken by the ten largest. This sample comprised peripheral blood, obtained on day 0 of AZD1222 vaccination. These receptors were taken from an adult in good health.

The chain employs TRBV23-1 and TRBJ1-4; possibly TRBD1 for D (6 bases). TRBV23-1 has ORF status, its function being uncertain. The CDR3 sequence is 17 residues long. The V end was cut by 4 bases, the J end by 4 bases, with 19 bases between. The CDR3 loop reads CASSRRGLSGCNEKLFF. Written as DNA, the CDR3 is TGCGCCAGCAGTCGCAGGGGTCTAAGTGGATGTAATGAAAAACTGTTTTTT.

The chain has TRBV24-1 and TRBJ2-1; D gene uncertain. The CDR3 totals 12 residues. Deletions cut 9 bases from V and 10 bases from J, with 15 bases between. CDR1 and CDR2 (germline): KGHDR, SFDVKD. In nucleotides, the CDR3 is TGTGCCACCGCGTCGGATAGGCGCGAGCAGTTCTTC. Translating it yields CATASDRREQFF.

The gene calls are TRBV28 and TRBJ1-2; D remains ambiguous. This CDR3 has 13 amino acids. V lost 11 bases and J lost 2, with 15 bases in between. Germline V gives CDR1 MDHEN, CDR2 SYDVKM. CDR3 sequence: CACGDVQNYGYTF. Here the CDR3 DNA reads TGTGCCTGCGGAGACGTCCAGAACTATGGCTACACCTTC.

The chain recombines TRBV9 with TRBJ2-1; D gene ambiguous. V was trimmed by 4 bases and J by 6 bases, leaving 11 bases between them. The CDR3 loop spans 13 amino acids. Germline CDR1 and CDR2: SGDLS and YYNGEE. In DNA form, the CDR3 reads TGTGCCAGCAGCCTTTCCCCCTTCAATGAGCAGTTCTTC. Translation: CASSLSPFNEQFF. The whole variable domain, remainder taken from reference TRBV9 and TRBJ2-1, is DSGVTQTPKHLITATGQRVTLRCSPRSGDLSVYWYQQSLDQGLQFLIQYYNGEERAKGNILERFSAQQFPDLHSELNLSSLELGDSALYFCASSLSPFNEQFFGPGTRLTVL.

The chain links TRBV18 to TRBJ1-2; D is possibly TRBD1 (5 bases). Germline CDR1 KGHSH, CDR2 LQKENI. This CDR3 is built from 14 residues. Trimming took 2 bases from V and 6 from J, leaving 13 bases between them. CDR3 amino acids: CASSPSRQPDGYTF. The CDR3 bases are TGTGCCAGCTCACCAAGTAGACAGCCGGATGGCTACACCTTC.

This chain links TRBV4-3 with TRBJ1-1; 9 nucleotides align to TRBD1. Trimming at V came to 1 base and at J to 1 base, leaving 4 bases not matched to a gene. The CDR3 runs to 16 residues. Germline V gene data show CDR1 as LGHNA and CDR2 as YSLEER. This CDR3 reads CASSQGHRGRNTEAFF. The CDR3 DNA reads TGCGCCAGCAGCCAAGGGCACAGGGGGCGGAACACTGAAGCTTTCTTT.

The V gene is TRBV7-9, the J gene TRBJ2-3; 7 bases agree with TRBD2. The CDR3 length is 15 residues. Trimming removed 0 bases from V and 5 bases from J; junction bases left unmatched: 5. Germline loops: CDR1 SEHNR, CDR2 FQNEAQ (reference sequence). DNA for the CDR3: TGTGCCAGCAGCTTAGCGCGGGAGTGGAGAGATACGCAGTATTTT. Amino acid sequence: CASSLAREWRDTQYF.

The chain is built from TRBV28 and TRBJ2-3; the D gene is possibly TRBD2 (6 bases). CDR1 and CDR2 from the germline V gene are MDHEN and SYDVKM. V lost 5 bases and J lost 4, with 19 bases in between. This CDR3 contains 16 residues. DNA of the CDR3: TGTGCCAGCAGTCCCCAAGGCGCGGGATCGGCAGATACGCAGTATTTT. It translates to CASSPQGAGSADTQYF.

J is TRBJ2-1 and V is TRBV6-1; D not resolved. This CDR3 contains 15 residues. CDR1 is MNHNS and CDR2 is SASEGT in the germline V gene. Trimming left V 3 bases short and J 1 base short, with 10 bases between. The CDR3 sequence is CASSDIRLSYNEQFF. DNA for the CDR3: TGTGCCAGCAGTGATATCCGGCTGTCCTACAATGAGCAGTTCTTC.

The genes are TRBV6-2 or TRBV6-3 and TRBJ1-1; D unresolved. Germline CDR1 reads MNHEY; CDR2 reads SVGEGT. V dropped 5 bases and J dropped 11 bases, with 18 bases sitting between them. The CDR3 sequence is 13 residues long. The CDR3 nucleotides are TGTGCCAGCAGTCCCCGCTCCGGGAGCGAGGCTTTCTTT. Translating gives CASSPRSGSEAFF.

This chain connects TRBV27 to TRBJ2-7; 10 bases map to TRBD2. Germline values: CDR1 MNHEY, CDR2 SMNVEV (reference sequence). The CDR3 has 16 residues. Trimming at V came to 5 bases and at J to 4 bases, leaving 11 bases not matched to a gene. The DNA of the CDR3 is TGTGCCAGCAGTCTCATCCGTAGCGGGAGGACTTACGAGCAGTACTTC. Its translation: CASSLIRSGRTYEQYF.

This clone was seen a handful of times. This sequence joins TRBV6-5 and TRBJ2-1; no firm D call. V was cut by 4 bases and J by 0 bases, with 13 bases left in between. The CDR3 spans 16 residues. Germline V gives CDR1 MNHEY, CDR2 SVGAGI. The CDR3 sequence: CASSSFFSSSYNEQFF. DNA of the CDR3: TGTGCCAGCAGTTCTTTCTTCTCGAGCTCCTACAATGAGCAGTTCTTC.

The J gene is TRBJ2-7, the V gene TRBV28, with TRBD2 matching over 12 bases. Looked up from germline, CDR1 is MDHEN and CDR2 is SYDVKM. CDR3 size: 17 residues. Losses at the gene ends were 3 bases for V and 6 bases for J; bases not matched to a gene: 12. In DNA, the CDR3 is TGTGCCAGCAGTTTGCGAGGGCGACTAGCGGGAGTATCCGAGCAGTACTTC. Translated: CASSLRGRLAGVSEQYF.

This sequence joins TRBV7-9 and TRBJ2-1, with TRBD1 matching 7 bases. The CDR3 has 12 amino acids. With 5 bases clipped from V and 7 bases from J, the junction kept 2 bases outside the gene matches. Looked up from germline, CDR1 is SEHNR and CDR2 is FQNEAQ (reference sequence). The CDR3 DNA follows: TGTGCCAGCAGCCGGGGACAGAATGAGCAGTTCTTC. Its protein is CASSRGQNEQFF.

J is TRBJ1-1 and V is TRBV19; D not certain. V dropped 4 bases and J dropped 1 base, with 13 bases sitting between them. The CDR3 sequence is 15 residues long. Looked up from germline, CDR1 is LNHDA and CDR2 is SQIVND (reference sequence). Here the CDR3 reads CASSRPRRGNTEAFF. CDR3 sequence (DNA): TGTGCCAGTAGTAGACCTAGGCGGGGGAACACTGAAGCTTTCTTT.

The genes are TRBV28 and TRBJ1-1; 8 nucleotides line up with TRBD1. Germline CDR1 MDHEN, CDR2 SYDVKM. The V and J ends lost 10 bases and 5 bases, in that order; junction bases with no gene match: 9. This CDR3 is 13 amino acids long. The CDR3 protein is CATERTGRTEAFF. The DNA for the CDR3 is TGTGCCACTGAGCGGACAGGGCGGACTGAAGCTTTCTTT. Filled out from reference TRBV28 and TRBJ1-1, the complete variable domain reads DVKVTQSSRYLVKRTGEKVFLECVQDMDHENMFWYRQDPGLGLRLIYFSYDVKMKEKGDIPEGYSVSREKKERFSLILESASTNQTSMYLCATERTGRTEAFFGQGTRLTVV.